This T cell receptor beta chain appears in the sequencing data of a study of CD8+CD57+ T cells in acquired aplastic anemia (dated by TCRdb to 2017 to 2018). At the level of the whole study: A mean of about 3.2 ug of DNA, ranging from roughly 0.18 to 30 ug, was extracted from sorted CD4+ and CD8+ cells. Healthy donor samples averaged roughly 9.8 million reads for CD4+ and around 12 million for CD8+ cells. Study-wide conclusions, independent of this receptor: Fewer than 30 CD8+ CDR3 sequences were found in both patients and controls but appeared to be highly expressed in patients and within the immunodominant clones of the patients. Between patients and healthy controls, no significant difference in CD8+ Simpson's diversity was found (P=0.060).

Profiling of TCR beta VDJ combinations and CDR3 sequences used genomic DNA as the template. An Illumina HiSeq 2000 was the platform used for TCR repertoire sequencing. Per the source publication's procedure: TRBV/TRBJ rearrangement plots, CDR3 size and DJ length profiles, and Simpson's diversity index were used to evaluate the repertoires. The most abundant DNA sequence in the deep sequencing data was defined as the immunodominant clone. CDR3 amino acid sequences were screened for sharing across subjects and were compared with published repertoires and the VDJdb database. The public reads were reprocessed in TCRdb via fastp at Q25 and MiXCR, keeping in-frame beta chains. Rows merge per CDR3 protein into single entries with the most common DNA and genes. The V and J calls were not made by the authors but by TCRdb's processing. A total of hundreds of thousands of distinct CDR3 sequences appear in this sample, 65% to 75% of them only once. The ten biggest clones cover under 4.5% of the sample.

CDR1 and CDR2, looked up from the germline V gene (reference sequence), are DFQATT and SNEGSKA. The CDR3 runs 11 amino acids, cysteine and phenylalanine included. This entry keeps only the CDR3 DNA: 33 bases, framed from base 1. As regards this clonotype: Its antigen is currently not known. At one end the junction does not follow the germline gene, possibly because of a read error.

The study deep-sequenced TCR repertoires of sorted CD4+ and CD8+ blood T cells from severe aplastic anemia patients and healthy subjects. Ficoll-Paque density gradient centrifugation was used to isolate peripheral blood mononuclear cells. Before DNA extraction, CD4+ and CD8+ T cells were sorted by FACS or by magnetic beads. The sample consisted of sorted CD4+, CD8+, or CD8+CD57+ T cells (not recorded which) from PBMCs. The sequence links TRBV20-1 to TRBJ2-7, with no reliable assignment of the D segment. The receptor was isolated from a human donor in good health, serving as a control. The nucleotide sequence reads as follows: TGCAGTGCATGGGCAGGTCTTAATGAAAACTTC. Translated, this gives CSAWAGLNENF.